This T cell receptor beta chain was identified in a study of blood T cell repertoires in COVID-19. Study at large: From the United States, Italy and Spain came samples of acute and convalescent COVID-19. Nucleic acid was either cDNA or gDNA, and it came from T cells, B-cell-depleted T cells, or PBMCs.

The length of the CDR3 is 15 residues. Trimming stripped 4 bases from V and 6 bases from J, with 19 bases between. Germline V CDR1 and CDR2: SQVTM, ANQGSEA. Authors' data handling: The assay estimated nucleated cells by amplifying reference gene primers. Clones were read by immunoSEQ multiplex PCR, and TCRdb kept only the in-frame ones, dropping some. V and J calls and clone size follow that table, whereas D and trimming were derived from the DNA. The profile shows 80,000 to 100,000 clones, about 74% of them singletons. This clone showed up just once. V usage is TRBV29-1 and J usage is TRBJ1-5; D may be TRBD1 (6 bases). The sequenced material came from peripheral blood. The receptor was isolated from a man in his sixties or seventies with COVID-19, enrolled during active disease. The CDR3 DNA sequence: TGCAGCGTTGTAACCAAAAACAGGGATGGTCAGCCCCAGCATTTT. This sequence encodes CSVVTKNRDGQPQHF.